This T cell receptor beta chain appears in the sequencing data of a study of identical twins (dated by TCRdb to 2016 to 2017). In the study overall: To test whether fetal clonotypes persist, the study used deep sequencing on TCR alpha and beta repertoires from monozygotic twins, unrelated adults of various ages, and cord blood. To rule out contamination, replicate twin experiments were performed at different times with different library preparation protocols. Points the paper makes about the study in general: In monozygotic twins, out-of-frame TCR alpha sharing was systematically underestimated by recombination models, although the models agreed with sharing between unrelated individuals. Compared with coincidental sharing between unrelated individuals, an excess of low generation-probability sequences was observed among out-of-frame TCR alpha sequences shared between twins. In beta out-of-frame sequences, excess twin sharing was weaker, because having fewer shared sequences lowered the signal-to-noise ratio. Abundant cord blood beta clonotypes had fewer insertions, young adult naive repertoires showed a similar but weaker trend, and memory repertoires showed no such trend. Zero-insertion analyses could be partly confounded by invariant T cells such as MAIT and iNKT, although diverse VJ usage argued against such confounding for most clonotypes. Because the same donors could not be followed over many years, conclusions were based on cross-sectional statistical analysis.

The library was built by means of 5' RACE. TCRdb shows the sequencer as Illumina HiSeq 2000. Template switching introduced a universal primer binding site; the final cDNA contained a unique molecular identifier, enabling accurate counting of TCR cDNA molecules. Specific primers in the conserved constant-segment region were used to synthesize first-strand cDNA for TCR alpha and beta chains. Each cDNA library was double barcoded, with a SMART-Mk sample barcode plus Illumina barcodes, to control for contamination. TruSeq adapter sequences, together with Illumina sample barcodes, were added in two successive PCR steps. The TCR alpha and beta cDNA libraries were sequenced on the Illumina HiSeq platform using custom primers. The study's processing was this. Raw reads were processed with MiGEC to extract unique molecular identifiers, and MiXCR was used to determine CDR3 positions. Recombination models were inferred per individual with the repgenHMM and IGoR tools using an EM algorithm. Shared clonotype analysis was performed with the tcR package in R, normalizing sharing by the product of cloneset sizes. To study raw recombination free of thymic and clonal selection effects, out-of-frame nonproductive sequences were analyzed. TCRdb trimmed the raw reads at Q25, called clones with MiXCR and kept productive beta chains. One record per CDR3 amino acid sequence lists the most common genes and DNA. In this record, the V and J calls reflect TCRdb's handling and not the investigators' own analysis. The sample table shows some 440,000 distinct CDR3 sequences, and roughly a quarter are seen once. Together, the top ten hold about 2.9% of the sample.

Every donor was a healthy Caucasian. The twin cohort consisted of three pairs of female monozygotic twins, all aged roughly 18 to 29 years. Positive isolation kits from Invitrogen were used to isolate CD4+ and CD8+ T cell populations. The CDR3 covers 13 residues, taking in both the cysteine and the phenylalanine. The sequence is cut down to CDR3 DNA, 39 bases in frame from base 1. Taken from the germline V gene, the CDR1 and CDR2 loops are MNHEY and SVGAGI. V loses 2 bases, J loses 4 bases, and the germline ends lie 8 bases apart. Details on this clonotype: Its antigen is unknown. No much larger clone is present one base from it, and per-base qualities are unavailable.

These data are also associated with another study on T cells expressing NK-cell markers. The other study reports the following: TCR beta-chain repertoires were profiled in sorted CD3+CD56+NKG2C+, CD3+CD56+NKG2C- and CD3+CD56-NKG2C+ T-cell subsets from fewer than 10 donors. Of the eight sequenced donors, seven were found to be HCMV-seropositive and one was found to be HCMV-seronegative. In several experiments an anti-gammadeltaTCR antibody was added to restrict sorting to alphabetaTCR-expressing T cells. In roughly six donors, the dominant CD3+CD56+NKG2C+ clonotypes were among the top 10 CD8+ clonotypes and accounted for about 1.0-7.5% of CD8+ T cells. Those dominant clonotypes were again the most abundant among CD3+CD56-NKG2C+ cells in several donors, at roughly 25-60.1%. It remained unclear whether the expanded NKG2C-expressing T cell clones were specific for HCMV antigens. The eight sequenced donors were randomly selected healthy volunteers, three men and five women. A commercial ELISA kit detecting HCMV-specific IgG in serum was used to determine HCMV serostatus. Reads were demultiplexed and grouped by UMI with MIGEC, and clonotypes were assembled and quantified with MiTCR. To exclude erroneous sequences, only TCR cDNA sequences supported by at least two reads were retained. Downstream repertoire analysis used the tcR package, and clonotypes were matched across fractions by CDR3 nucleotide sequence plus V segment. VDJmatch was used to annotate antigen specificity against VDJdb, with one amino acid substitution in CDR3 allowed.

The sequence was obtained from a woman under 30 in good health. Sequencing was performed on CD4+ T cells sorted from blood. Here the chain combines TRBV6-5 and TRBJ1-2; a tentative D match to TRBD1 spans 6 bases. The CDR3 amino acid sequence is: CASSYEGGYGYTF. The nucleotide sequence is TGTGCCAGCAGTTACGAGGGGGGCTATGGCTACACCTTC.